This TCR beta chain was observed in a study of cytomegalovirus exposure and HLA in healthy donors. Study-wide results and limits: HLA alleles were associated with 17,000 or so TCR beta sequences in a later analysis at 0.05 false discovery rate.

This PCR relied on a set of 60 Vbeta primers and 13 Jbeta primers. Libraries were prepared by immunoSEQ multiplex PCR; TCRdb keeps only in-frame clonotypes and omits some of them. The sample holds roughly 190,000 clones, roughly 77% seen once. There are a few counts of this clone. Its antigen is as yet unknown. Healthy bone marrow donors made up the donors. The V gene's germline CDR1 is SNHLY and CDR2 FYNNEI. The CDR3 extends over 16 amino acids. V lost 2 bases to trimming and J lost 2 bases; unmatched junction nucleotides: 5. The chain recombines TRBV2 with TRBJ1-4; 7 nucleotides match TRBD1. Sequences were obtained from PBMCs. The receptor comes from a woman aged 45-65 years in good health and CMV-seronegative. The CDR3: CASSENRGSTNEKLFF. In nucleotides, the CDR3 is TGTGCCAGCAGTGAAAACAGGGGCTCTACTAATGAAAAACTGTTTTTT. Full variable domain (missing parts from reference TRBV2 and TRBJ1-4): EPEVTQTPSHQVTQMGQEVILRCVPISNHLYFYWYRQILGQKVEFLVSFYNNEISEKSEIFDDQFSVERPDGSNFTLKIRSTKLEDSAMYFCASSENRGSTNEKLFFGSGTQLSVL.